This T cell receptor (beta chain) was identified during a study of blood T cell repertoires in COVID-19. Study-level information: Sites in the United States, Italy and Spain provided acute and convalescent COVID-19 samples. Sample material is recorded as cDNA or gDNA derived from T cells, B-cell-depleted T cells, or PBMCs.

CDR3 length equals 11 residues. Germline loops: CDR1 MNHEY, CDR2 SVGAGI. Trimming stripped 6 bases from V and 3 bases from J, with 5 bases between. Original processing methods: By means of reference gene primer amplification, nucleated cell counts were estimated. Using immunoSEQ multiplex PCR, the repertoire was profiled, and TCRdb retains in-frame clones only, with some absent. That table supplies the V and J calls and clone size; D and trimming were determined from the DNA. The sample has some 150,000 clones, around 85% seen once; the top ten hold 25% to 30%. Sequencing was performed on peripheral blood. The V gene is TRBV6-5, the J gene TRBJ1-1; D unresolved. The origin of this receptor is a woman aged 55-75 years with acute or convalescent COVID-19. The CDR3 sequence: CASREYTEAFF. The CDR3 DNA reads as TGTGCCAGCAGGGAGTACACTGAAGCTTTCTTT.